This entry features one T cell receptor beta chain sequence. Its antigen is not identified. The study ran its PCR with 60 Vbeta and 13 Jbeta primers. Sequencing used immunoSEQ multiplex PCR; TCRdb keeps in-frame clones, though not all of them. The sample contains over 150,000 clones, 70% to 90% of which appear only once. Germline V gene data show CDR1 as SGDLS and CDR2 as YYNGEE. Trimming left V 3 bases short and J 1 base short, with 2 bases between. The CDR3 length is 12 residues. The data stem from a study of cytomegalovirus exposure and HLA in healthy donors. Study-wide findings and caveats: There were several of the most significant clusters that appeared linked to common viral pathogens in a later analysis.

The gene calls are TRBV9 and TRBJ1-3, with no clear D. Material for sequencing was PBMCs. The origin of this receptor is a woman younger than 45 in good health and CMV-seropositive. The CDR3, as DNA: TGTGCCAGCAGCGCATCTGGAAACACCATATATTTT. Translation: CASSASGNTIYF.